This T cell receptor (beta chain) was observed in a study of regulatory T cells in long-lasting Graves disease. Library construction for TCR beta used iRepertoire HTBI primers and Arm-PCR of CDR3 regions. Each CDR3 protein is one row after TCRdb ran MiXCR on the multiplex PCR reads. The sample carries about 470,000 distinct CDR3 sequences, about 22% recorded once. This clonotype was counted many times. Its antigen is still unknown. Study-level results: Owing to a sample size that was small, accuracy may have been reduced.

Time point of the sample: persistent/refractory GD, antithyroid drugs over 5 years with positive TRAb. From PBMCs, RNA was extracted and then used to make the TCR library. Sequenced material: peripheral blood mononuclear cells (PBMCs), taken when the disease was refractory, from a patient treated with antithyroid drugs. The TCR comes from a female donor with Graves disease.

In nucleotides, the CDR3 is TGTGCCAGCAGCTTAGATCTCCCAGGGACAGGTCGGAACACTGAAGCTTTCTTT. Translated: CASSLDLPGTGRNTEAFF. The genes are TRBV11-2 and TRBJ1-1, with TRBD1 identical over 8 bases. Trimming at V came to 0 bases and at J to 1 base, leaving 10 bases not matched to a gene. This CDR3 has 18 amino acids. The germline CDR1 and CDR2 sequences are SGHAT and FQNNGV. The full variable domain, its missing parts supplied by reference TRBV11-2 and TRBJ1-1, is EAGVAQSPRYKIIEKRQSVAFWCNPISGHATLYWYQQILGQGPKLLIQFQNNGVVDDSQLPKDRFSAERLKGVDSTLKIQPAKLEDSAVYLCASSLDLPGTGRNTEAFFGQGTRLTVV.